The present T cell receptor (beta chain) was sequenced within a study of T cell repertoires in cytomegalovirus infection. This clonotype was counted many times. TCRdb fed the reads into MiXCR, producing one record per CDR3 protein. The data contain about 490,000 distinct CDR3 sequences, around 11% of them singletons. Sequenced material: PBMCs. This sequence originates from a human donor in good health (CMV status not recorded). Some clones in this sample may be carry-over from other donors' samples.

CDR3 bases: TGTGCCAGCAGCACGCTGCTCGGGACAGGAGATCAGCCCCAGCATTTT. Protein product: CASSTLLGTGDQPQHF. The rearrangement joins TRBV11-2 to TRBJ1-5; 8 nucleotides line up with TRBD1. This CDR3 has 16 amino acids. Per the germline V gene, CDR1 is SGHAT and CDR2 is FQNNGV. With V trimmed by 5 bases and J by 5 bases, 11 bases remained unmatched.